The 18 T cell receptor beta chains presented below share a single source sample, sequenced in a study of neurological immune-mediated disorders. TCRdb re-called the 5' RACE reads through MiXCR, storing one row per CDR3 protein. The table shows 65,000 to 70,000 distinct CDR3 sequences, with over 4% occurring only once. Sequenced material: PBMCs. Receptor source: a man aged 45-65 years with multiple sclerosis.

This clonotype was observed many times. The CDR3 here is CASSAGQPLLADTQYF. The CDR3, as DNA: TGCGCCAGCAGCGCGGGACAGCCCCTGTTGGCAGATACGCAGTATTTT. The chain couples TRBV5-1 to TRBJ2-3, with a tentative D call TRBD1 (7 bases). Germline assignment: CDR1 SGHRS and CDR2 YFSETQ. The CDR3 totals 16 residues. Trimming took 4 bases from V and 4 from J, leaving 19 bases between them.

This clonotype was detected many times. V is TRBV7-9 and J is TRBJ1-1; 10 bases fit TRBD1. Germline V gives CDR1 SEHNR, CDR2 FQNEAQ (reference sequence). J gave up 4 bases and V 2 bases, and 4 bases lay outside the gene matches. There are 15 residues in the CDR3. The CDR3 spells CASSLTGTGVTEAFF. CDR3 bases: TGTGCCAGCAGCTTAACCGGGACAGGGGTCACTGAAGCTTTCTTT.

The table lists this clonotype with many counts. V gene TRBV20-1 combines with J gene TRBJ2-2, with TRBD1 matching over 11 bases. The CDR3 spans 14 residues. Germline V gene lookup returns CDR1 DFQATT and CDR2 SNEGSKA (reference sequence). CDR3 amino acids: CSTGQGANTGELFF. The CDR3 DNA reads as TGCAGCACGGGACAGGGGGCGAACACCGGGGAGCTGTTTTTT.

This clonotype occurred many times. This rearrangement joins TRBV12-3 or TRBV12-4 to TRBJ2-1; 11 nucleotides agree with TRBD1. V lost 5 bases to trimming and J lost 7 bases; unmatched junction nucleotides: 16. The CDR3 is 18 amino acids. CDR3 in amino acids: CASSRGTRGTGGKNEQFF. CDR3 bases: TGTGCCAGCAGTCGTGGCACCCGGGGGACAGGGGGTAAGAATGAGCAGTTCTTC.

There are many counts of this clonotype. This chain connects TRBV29-1 to TRBJ2-3, with D possibly being TRBD2 (6 bases). This CDR3 has 15 residues. The V and J ends lost 6 bases and 2 bases respectively, with 18 bases between them. Looked up from germline, CDR1 is SQVTM and CDR2 is ANQGSEA. The CDR3 sequence: CSVGQLAIPTDTQYF. The CDR3 nucleotides are TGCAGCGTCGGGCAACTAGCCATACCCACAGATACGCAGTATTTT.

In its sample, this clonotype was seen many times. One end of the junction is discordant with germline, which a read error may explain. The chain employs TRBV20-1 and TRBJ1-5; a possible D gene is TRBD1 (5 bases). In germline, CDR1 is DFQATT, CDR2 SNEGSKA (reference sequence). The CDR3 sequence is 13 residues long. DNA for the CDR3: TGCAGTGCTAGACAGACGGACAATCAGCCCCAGAATTTT. This sequence encodes CSARQTDNQPQNF.

This chain connects TRBV11-2 to TRBJ2-5; TRBD2 matches 10 bases. V lost 0 bases, J lost 2 bases, and 9 bases stayed unmatched. The V gene's germline CDR1 is SGHAT and CDR2 FQNNGV. The CDR3 sequence is 18 residues long. Written as DNA, the CDR3 is TGTGCCAGCAGCTTAGATTGGGCGAGCGGGGGGGTTCAAGAGACCCAGTACTTC. Translated: CASSLDWASGGVQETQYF. The full variable domain, completed using reference TRBV11-2 and TRBJ2-5, is EAGVAQSPRYKIIEKRQSVAFWCNPISGHATLYWYQQILGQGPKLLIQFQNNGVVDDSQLPKDRFSAERLKGVDSTLKIQPAKLEDSAVYLCASSLDWASGGVQETQYFGPGTRLLVL.

In this sample, this clonotype turned up many times. This chain's CDR3 is CASSGPRGAGSYNEQFF. DNA for the CDR3: TGCGCCAGCAGTGGCCCCCGGGGGGCAGGATCCTACAATGAGCAGTTCTTC. The genes are TRBV5-1 and TRBJ2-1; possible D gene TRBD2, 7 bases. The CDR3 runs to 17 residues. The germline V gene encodes CDR1 SGHRS and CDR2 YFSETQ. Trimming cost V 5 bases and J 1 base, with 19 bases left between them. The entire variable domain, with the rest obtained from reference TRBV5-1 and TRBJ2-1, is as follows: KAGVTQTPRYLIKTRGQQVTLSCSPISGHRSVSWYQQTPGQGLQFLFEYFSETQRNKGNFPGRFSGRQFSNSRSEMNVSTLELGDSALYLCASSGPRGAGSYNEQFFGPGTRLTVL.

The chain carries TRBV12-3 or TRBV12-4 and TRBJ1-1; tentative D call: TRBD1 (5 bases). The CDR3 has 15 amino acids. V lost 5 bases and J lost 1, with 14 bases in between. The CDR3 nucleotides read TGTGCCAGCAGTCGCTCGGCAAGGGGGAACACTGAAGCTTTCTTT. Protein product: CASSRSARGNTEAFF.

This clonotype was counted between two and nine times. V and J are TRBV12-3 or TRBV12-4 and TRBJ2-5; the match to TRBD1 covers 7 bases. The CDR3 has 15 residues. V lost 4 bases to trimming and J lost 5 bases; unmatched junction nucleotides: 10. This CDR3 is CASSSSDRVDETQYF. CDR3 DNA: TGTGCCAGCAGTTCCTCTGACAGGGTCGACGAGACCCAGTACTTC.

This clonotype was recorded many times. The rearrangement uses TRBV5-1 and TRBJ1-6; the match to TRBD1 covers 9 bases. The CDR3 spans 16 residues. CDR1 and CDR2 (germline): SGHRS, YFSETQ. With V trimmed by 4 bases and J by 7 bases, 9 bases remained unmatched. The DNA for the CDR3 is TGCGCCAGCAGCCAAATGCTGGGACAGGGAAATTCACCCCTCCACTTT. It yields the protein CASSQMLGQGNSPLHF.

This clonotype was recorded at least ten times. V usage is TRBV20-1 and J usage is TRBJ1-5; D is undetermined. This CDR3 contains 12 residues. V was cut by 7 bases and J by 5 bases, with 12 bases left in between. Germline CDR1 and CDR2: DFQATT and SNEGSKA (reference sequence). CDR3 sequence (DNA): TGCAGTGGGGTCAGTGGGGATCAGCCCCAGCATTTT. Its protein product is CSGVSGDQPQHF.

This clonotype has a count of ten or more. This chain joins TRBV15 and TRBJ1-5, with no clear D. Between the trimmed V and J ends, which lost 1 base and 7 bases, there was a span of 14 bases. CDR1 and CDR2 from the germline V gene are LNHNV and YYDKDF (reference sequence). The CDR3 has 15 residues. CDR3 in amino acids: CATSRAQAGGQPQHF. CDR3 nucleotide sequence: TGTGCCACCAGCAGAGCCCAGGCTGGAGGGCAGCCCCAGCATTTT.

The rearrangement links TRBV20-1 to TRBJ1-5; D remains ambiguous. V lost 1 base to trimming and J lost 0 bases, with 7 bases between them. CDR1 and CDR2 from the germline V gene are DFQATT and SNEGSKA (reference sequence). This CDR3 has 14 residues. CDR3 sequence (DNA): TGCAGTGCTAGAGGAGAATATAGCAATCAGCCCCAGCATTTT. Its translation is CSARGEYSNQPQHF.

This clonotype appeared many times. This chain joins TRBV7-2 and TRBJ2-5; D may correspond to TRBD1 or TRBD2 (5 bases each). From germline, CDR1 is SGHTA and CDR2 FQGNSA. This CDR3 contains 15 residues. The ends were cut back, 5 bases at V and 5 bases at J, with 18 bases in the middle. The CDR3 sequence: CASSPIGTGDETQYF. CDR3 nucleotide sequence: TGTGCCAGCAGCCCAATCGGGACGGGTGATGAGACCCAGTACTTC.

The table lists this clonotype with many counts. J is TRBJ1-2 and V is TRBV20-1, with D perhaps TRBD1 (6 bases). Trimming shortened V by 6 bases and J by 4 bases, and 18 bases separated the two germline ends. CDR3 size: 14 residues. Germline CDR1 is DFQATT and CDR2 is SNEGSKA (reference sequence). CDR3 residues: CSAPDSGRGYGYTF. The CDR3 nucleotides read TGCAGTGCCCCCGATTCAGGCAGGGGCTATGGCTACACCTTC.

This clonotype appeared a few times. Given a much more abundant clone one base away, this may be a read error. The rearrangement links TRBV7-8 to TRBJ1-5; D is unclear. The CDR3 runs to 16 residues. Germline CDR1 is SGHVS and CDR2 is FQNEAQ. CDR3 residues: CASSLAPGFSNQPQNF. Here the CDR3 DNA reads TGTGCCAGCAGCTTAGCCCCAGGTTTTAGCAATCAGCCCCAGAATTTT. Drawing the rest from reference TRBV7-8 and TRBJ1-5, the complete variable domain is GAGVSQSPRYKVAKRGQDVALRCDPISGHVSLFWYQQALGQGPEFLTYFQNEAQLDKSGLPSDRFFAERPEGSVSTLKIQRTQQEDSAVYLCASSLAPGFSNQPQNFGDGTRLSIL.

This clonotype came up many times. V gene TRBV7-9 combines with J gene TRBJ2-1, with 8 bases aligning to TRBD2. CDR1 is SEHNR and CDR2 is FQNEAQ in the germline V gene (reference sequence). V was pared by 4 bases and J by 9 bases, with 8 bases of the junction left unmatched. The CDR3 runs 14 residues. The CDR3 bases are TGTGCCAGCAGCTCGCCGGGACTAGGTACTGAGCAGTTCTTC. Residues: CASSSPGLGTEQFF.